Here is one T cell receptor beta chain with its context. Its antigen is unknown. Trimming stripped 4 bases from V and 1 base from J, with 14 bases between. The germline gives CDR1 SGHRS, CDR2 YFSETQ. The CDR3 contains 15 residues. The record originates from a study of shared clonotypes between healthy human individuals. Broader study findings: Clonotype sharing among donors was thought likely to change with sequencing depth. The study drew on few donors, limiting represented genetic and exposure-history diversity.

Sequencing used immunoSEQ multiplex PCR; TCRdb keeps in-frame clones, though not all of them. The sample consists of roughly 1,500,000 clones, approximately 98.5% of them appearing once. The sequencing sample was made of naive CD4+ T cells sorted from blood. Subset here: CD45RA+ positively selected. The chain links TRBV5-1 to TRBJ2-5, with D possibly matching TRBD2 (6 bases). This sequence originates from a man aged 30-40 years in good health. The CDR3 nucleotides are TGCGCCAGCAGCGGGGGGATACTCCTCCAAGAGACCCAGTACTTC. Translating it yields CASSGGILLQETQYF. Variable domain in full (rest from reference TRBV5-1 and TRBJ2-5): KAGVTQTPRYLIKTRGQQVTLSCSPISGHRSVSWYQQTPGQGLQFLFEYFSETQRNKGNFPGRFSGRQFSNSRSEMNVSTLELGDSALYLCASSGGILLQETQYFGPGTRLLVL.